Included here is one TCR beta chain sequence, with context. Germline-derived CDR1 and CDR2 are MNHEY and SVGAGI. CDR3 length equals 14 residues. V shed 6 bases and J 4 bases; nucleotides not matched to a gene: 5. The data belong to a study of T cell changes during pregnancy in multiple sclerosis. Libraries were prepared by immunoSEQ multiplex PCR; TCRdb keeps only in-frame clonotypes and omits some of them. The sample yields tens of thousands of clones, over 80% seen once. This clonotype was obtained from a female donor with multiple sclerosis, enrolled in a pregnancy study. The chain links TRBV6-5 to TRBJ1-4, with 7 bases matching TRBD1. Material: peripheral blood, obtained in the first trimester of pregnancy. The CDR3: CASRLTGINEKLFF. The CDR3 DNA is TGTGCCAGCAGATTGACAGGGATTAATGAAAAACTGTTTTTT.